Reported below is one T cell receptor (beta chain). Its antigen is currently unknown. The germline gene is not matched at one end of the junction; a read error may be the cause. This record comes from a study of Ad26.COV2.S vaccination and SARS-CoV-2 variants. Study-level findings and limits: Vaccinated individuals (as opposed to placebo recipients) had higher spike-specific TCR breadth.

The treatment denotes: some 20 received Ad26.COV2.S at low or high dose, single or two shots; 5 received placebo; per-sample allocation not given. Sample collection was performed on day 63 after the first vaccine or placebo injection. Adults aged 18-55 years in Boston included the donor. The protocol was immunoSEQ multiplex PCR, while the TCRdb copy is restricted to in-frame clones and leaves out a portion. Of hundreds of thousands of clones listed, 89% are singletons. This CDR3 region has 13 residues. Germline V lookup: CDR1 SEHNR, CDR2 FQNEAQ (reference sequence). The receptor's source is a person between 18 and 65 years old who received the Ad26.COV2.S COVID-19 vaccine or a placebo. Here the sequenced sample was peripheral blood, taken in a trial of Ad26.COV2.S vaccine versus placebo. The V gene is TRBV7-9, the J gene TRBJ1-1, with 7 bases aligning to TRBD1. CDR3 region: CASSKQGNSEAFF. The CDR3 DNA sequence: TGTGCCAGCAGCAAACAGGGGAACTCTGAAGCTTTCTTT.